The present entry profiles one T cell receptor beta chain with its context. The sample belongs to a study of blood T cell repertoires in COVID-19. The overall study: Samples of COVID-19 (acute and convalescent) were obtained from the United States, Italy and Spain. Sample material is recorded as cDNA or gDNA derived from T cells, B-cell-depleted T cells, or PBMCs.

The CDR3 runs to 14 residues. Germline V gene lookup returns CDR1 MNHEY and CDR2 SVGAGI. V lost 5 bases, J lost 3 bases, and 10 bases lay in between. Profiled with immunoSEQ multiplex PCR; TCRdb holds only in-frame clones, not every one. The sample has 180,000 or so clones; 70% to 90% are singletons. Sequenced: peripheral blood. The clonotype originates from a young man with acute or convalescent COVID-19. This rearrangement joins TRBV6-5 to TRBJ1-4; D is ambiguous. The CDR3 region has the DNA TGTGCCAGCAGTCAAACGGAGGCTAATGAAAAACTGTTTTTT. Amino acids: CASSQTEANEKLFF.